This TCR beta chain was sequenced during a study of blood T cell repertoires in COVID-19. Across the study: PBMCs, B-cell-depleted T cells, or T cells were the source of the cDNA or gDNA that made up the material.

Seattle's cohort entered during active infection and was followed longitudinally. In the original workflow: Nucleated cell counts were estimated from reference gene primer amplification. Using immunoSEQ multiplex PCR, the repertoire was profiled, and TCRdb retains in-frame clones only, with some absent. The D gene and trimming were derived from the DNA, and the V and J assignments and clone size from that table. The sample contains 360,000 or so clones, around 90% of which appear only once. CDR1 and CDR2 from the germline V gene are LNHDA and SQIVND (reference sequence). V lost 5 bases to trimming and J lost 6 bases; unmatched junction nucleotides: 12. The CDR3 has 16 residues.

Sequenced sample: peripheral blood. The source of this sequence is a woman aged 60-75 years with COVID-19, enrolled during active disease. The chain couples TRBV19 to TRBJ2-2; 7 nucleotides agree with TRBD2. The CDR3 loop is CASSPRLTGGSGELFF. For the CDR3, the DNA is TGTGCCAGTAGTCCCCGACTGACGGGGGGTTCCGGGGAGCTGTTTTTT. The full variable domain, with the rest looked up from reference TRBV19 and TRBJ2-2, is DGGITQSPKYLFRKEGQNVTLSCEQNLNHDAMYWYRQDPGQGLRLIYYSQIVNDFQKGDIAEGYSVSREKKESFPLTVTSAQKNPTAFYLCASSPRLTGGSGELFFGEGSRLTVL.